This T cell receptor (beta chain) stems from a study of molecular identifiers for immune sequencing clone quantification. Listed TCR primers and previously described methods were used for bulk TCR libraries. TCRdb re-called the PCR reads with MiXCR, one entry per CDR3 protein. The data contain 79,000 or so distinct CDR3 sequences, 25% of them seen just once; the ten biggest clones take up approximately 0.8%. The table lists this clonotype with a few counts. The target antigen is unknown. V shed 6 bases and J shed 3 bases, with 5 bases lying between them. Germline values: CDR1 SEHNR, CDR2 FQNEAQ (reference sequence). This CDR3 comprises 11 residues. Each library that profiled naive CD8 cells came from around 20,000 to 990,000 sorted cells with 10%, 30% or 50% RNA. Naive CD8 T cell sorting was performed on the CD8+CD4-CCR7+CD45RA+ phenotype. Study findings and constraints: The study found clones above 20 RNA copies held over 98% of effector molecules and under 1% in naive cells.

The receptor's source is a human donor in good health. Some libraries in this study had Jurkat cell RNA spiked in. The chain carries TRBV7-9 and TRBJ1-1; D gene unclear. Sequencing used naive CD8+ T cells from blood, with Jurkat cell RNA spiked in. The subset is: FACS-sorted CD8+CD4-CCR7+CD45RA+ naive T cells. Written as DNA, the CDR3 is TGTGCCAGCAGGGACTACACTGAAGCTTTCTTT. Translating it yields CASRDYTEAFF.